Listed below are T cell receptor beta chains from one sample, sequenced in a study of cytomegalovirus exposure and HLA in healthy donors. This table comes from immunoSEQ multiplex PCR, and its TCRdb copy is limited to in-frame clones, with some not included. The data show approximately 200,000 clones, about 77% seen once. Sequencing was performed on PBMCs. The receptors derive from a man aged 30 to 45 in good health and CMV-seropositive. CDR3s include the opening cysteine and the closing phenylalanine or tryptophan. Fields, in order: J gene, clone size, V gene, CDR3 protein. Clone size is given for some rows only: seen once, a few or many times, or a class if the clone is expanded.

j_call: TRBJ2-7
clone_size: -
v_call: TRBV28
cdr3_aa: CASSNLPLAGSYEQYF

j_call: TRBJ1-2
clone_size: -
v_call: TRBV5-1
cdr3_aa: CASSLNRLRGGYGYTF

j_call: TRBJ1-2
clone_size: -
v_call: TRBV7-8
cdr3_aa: CASSLESSGYGYTF

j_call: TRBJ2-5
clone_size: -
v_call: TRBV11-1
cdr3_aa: CASSLQGPETQYF

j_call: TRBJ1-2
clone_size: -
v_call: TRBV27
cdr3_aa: CASSFQAQTYGYTF

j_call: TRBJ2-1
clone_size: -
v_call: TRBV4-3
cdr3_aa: CASSQAGTSGTNEQFF

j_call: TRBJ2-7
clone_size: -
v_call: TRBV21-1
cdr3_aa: CASSVRDKAPPCEQYF

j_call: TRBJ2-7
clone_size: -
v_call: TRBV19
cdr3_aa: CASSIVSGYEQYF

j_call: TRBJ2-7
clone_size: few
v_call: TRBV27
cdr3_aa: CASSEQGARQYF

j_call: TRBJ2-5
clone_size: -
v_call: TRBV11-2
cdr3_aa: CASSLVSLASGREETQYF

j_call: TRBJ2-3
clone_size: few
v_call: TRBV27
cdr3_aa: CASSFQGRMADTQYF

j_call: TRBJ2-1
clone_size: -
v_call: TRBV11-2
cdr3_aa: CASSHSGIWNEQFF

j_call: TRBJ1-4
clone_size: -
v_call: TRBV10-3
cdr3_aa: CAISERSGTNEKLFF

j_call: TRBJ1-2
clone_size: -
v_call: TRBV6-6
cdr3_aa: CASSRTGGPPHGYTF

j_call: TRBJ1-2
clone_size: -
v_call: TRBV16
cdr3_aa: CASSQSPGESGYTF

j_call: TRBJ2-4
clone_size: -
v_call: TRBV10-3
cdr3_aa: CAISEQGLAKNIQYF

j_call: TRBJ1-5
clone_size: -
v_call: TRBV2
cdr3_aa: CASSSAYRDQPQHF

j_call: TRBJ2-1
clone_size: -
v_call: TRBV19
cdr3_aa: CASSTGTSGFNEQFF

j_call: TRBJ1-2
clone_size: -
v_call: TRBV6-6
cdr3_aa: CASEREGYGYTF

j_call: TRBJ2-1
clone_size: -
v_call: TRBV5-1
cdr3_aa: CASSTGGAYNEQFF

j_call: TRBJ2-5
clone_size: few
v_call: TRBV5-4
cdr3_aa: CASSLRTGGMETQYF

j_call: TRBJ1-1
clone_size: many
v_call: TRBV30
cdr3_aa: CAWGLNRGTEAFF

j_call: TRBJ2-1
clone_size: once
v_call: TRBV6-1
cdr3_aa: CASSPRGLHEQFF

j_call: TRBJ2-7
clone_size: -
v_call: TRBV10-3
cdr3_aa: CAISGTGGLSGEQYF

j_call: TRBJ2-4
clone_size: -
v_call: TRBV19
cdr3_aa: CASSGDITKNIQYF

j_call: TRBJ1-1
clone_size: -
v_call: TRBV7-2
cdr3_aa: CASSLGQGGNTEAFF

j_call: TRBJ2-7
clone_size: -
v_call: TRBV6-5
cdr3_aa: CASSYRRGGDEQYF

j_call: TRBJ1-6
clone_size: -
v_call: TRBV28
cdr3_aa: CASSPQFRNSPLHF

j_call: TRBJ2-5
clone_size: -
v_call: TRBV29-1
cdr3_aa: CSVASGSGRGETQYF

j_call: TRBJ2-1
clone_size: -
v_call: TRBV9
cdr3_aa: CASSPRGGAFGRNEQFF

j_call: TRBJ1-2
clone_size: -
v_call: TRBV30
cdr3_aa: CALELLRVSYTF

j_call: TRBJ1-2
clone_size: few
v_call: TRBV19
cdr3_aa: CASSPTGGGYTF

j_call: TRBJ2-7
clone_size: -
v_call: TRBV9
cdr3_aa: CASSPGGYPSYEQYF

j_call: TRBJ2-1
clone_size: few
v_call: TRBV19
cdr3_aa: CASNSGGADEQFF

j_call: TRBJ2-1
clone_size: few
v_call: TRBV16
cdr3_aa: CASTLSGSSYNEQFF

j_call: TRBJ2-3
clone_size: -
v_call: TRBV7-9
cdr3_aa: CASSSQAGGRDTQYF

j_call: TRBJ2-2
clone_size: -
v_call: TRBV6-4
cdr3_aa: CASQDRADTGELFF

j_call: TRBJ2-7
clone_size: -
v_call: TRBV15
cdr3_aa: CATSRVQSSYEQYF

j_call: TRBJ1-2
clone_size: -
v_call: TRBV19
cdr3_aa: CASSAPRGGAYGYTF

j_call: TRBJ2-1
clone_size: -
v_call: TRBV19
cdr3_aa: CASSLTAGEIHEQFF

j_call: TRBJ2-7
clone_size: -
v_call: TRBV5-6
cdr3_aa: CASSYDRYVGEQYF

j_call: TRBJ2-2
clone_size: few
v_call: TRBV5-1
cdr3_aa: CASSSSGRPNTGELFF

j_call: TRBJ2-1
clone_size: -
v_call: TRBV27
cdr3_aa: CASSSMTGGNEQFF

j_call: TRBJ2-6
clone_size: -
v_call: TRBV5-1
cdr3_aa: CASSLLGQGASGANVLTF